These 23 T cell receptor beta chains share one sample of origin, sequenced in a study of T-cell reconstitution after alpha-beta-depleted transplantation in children. Molecular barcoding with unique molecular identifiers was used for the TCRbeta library. One entry per CDR3 protein, called by TCRdb with MiXCR from the PCR reads. Here the sample spans roughly 170,000 distinct CDR3 sequences, approximately 6.8% being singletons. The sequencing here drew on PBMCs from the stem cell graft donor, taken from the stem cell graft. The receptor source for this set is a human donor who donated a stem cell graft to a child with Wiskott-Aldrich syndrome.

The chain combines TRBV7-2 with TRBJ2-3; tentatively, D is TRBD1 (6 bases). The CDR3 totals 15 residues. Germline V gene sequence: CDR1 SGHTA, CDR2 FQGNSA. V shed 5 bases and J shed 2 bases, with 14 bases lying between them. CDR3 in DNA: TGTGCCAGCAGCACGACAGGCACGCTCACAGATACGCAGTATTTT. Protein sequence: CASSTTGTLTDTQYF. Variable domain in full (rest from reference TRBV7-2 and TRBJ2-3): GAGVSQSPSNKVTEKGKDVELRCDPISGHTALYWYRQSLGQGLEFLIYFQGNSAPDKSGLPSDRFSAERTGGSVSTLTIQRTQQEDSAVYLCASSTTGTLTDTQYFGPGTRLTVL.

Concerning this clonotype itself: A read error is possible here, since a much larger clone lies one base away. V gene TRBV24-1 combines with J gene TRBJ2-1; D is undetermined. TRBJ2-7 matches the DNA end more closely, so the J call is doubtful. Per germline, CDR1 KGHDR and CDR2 SFDVKD. The CDR3 is 16 residues long. CDR3 region: CATSDNTEVNYNEQYF. The CDR3 coding sequence is TGTGCCACCAGTGATAACACAGAGGTCAATTACAATGAGCAGTACTTC.

This clonotype was observed at least ten times. The junction departs from the called germline gene at one end, perhaps through a read error. This chain joins TRBV12-3 or TRBV12-4 and TRBJ1-6; no firm D call. This CDR3 region has 13 residues. The CDR3 DNA reads TGTGCCAGCAGGTTAGGTGGGGATTCACCCCTCCACTTT. Protein: CASRLGGDSPLHF.

The V gene is TRBV11-2, the J gene TRBJ2-7; TRBD1 matches at 7 bases. The CDR3 spans 13 residues. Germline CDR1 and CDR2: SGHAT and FQNNGV. Trimming at V came to 1 base and at J to 5 bases, leaving 2 bases not matched to a gene. The CDR3, as DNA: TGTGCCAGCAGCTTAGGACAGGGTAACGAGCAGTACTTC. Translating it yields CASSLGQGNEQYF.

Many counts were recorded for this clonotype. The DNA of the CDR3 is TGTGCCAGCAGCCACCGAAACAGGGGCCGCCGCACTGAAGCTTTCTTT. Encoded protein: CASSHRNRGRRTEAFF. The V gene is TRBV3-1, the J gene TRBJ1-1; 7 nucleotides agree with TRBD1. Looked up from germline, CDR1 is LGHDT and CDR2 is YNNKEL (reference sequence). This CDR3 region has 16 residues. Trimming took 3 bases from V and 4 from J; bases not matched to a gene: 11.

The gene calls are TRBV19 and TRBJ1-4; D not certain. From germline, CDR1 is LNHDA and CDR2 SQIVND (reference sequence). The V gene lost 1 base and the J gene lost 6 bases, with 6 bases spanning the gap. The CDR3 loop spans 13 amino acids. The CDR3 region is CASSIVRDEKLFF. The CDR3 nucleotides are TGTGCCAGTAGTATAGTCCGCGATGAAAAACTGTTTTTT.

This clonotype has a count of ten or more. The chain employs TRBV10-3 and TRBJ2-7; D not certain. From germline, CDR1 is ENHRY and CDR2 SYGVKD. V dropped 10 bases and J dropped 2 bases, with 12 bases sitting between them. The CDR3 contains 12 residues. The CDR3 nucleotides read TGTGCCACCGCAGGAGACACCTACGAGCAGTACTTC. Translating it yields CATAGDTYEQYF.

This clonotype was picked up many times. This chain connects TRBV13 to TRBJ2-5; 9 nucleotides line up with TRBD2. The CDR3 is 19 amino acids. V lost 7 bases, J lost 0 bases, and 18 bases stayed unmatched. Germline V CDR1 and CDR2: PRHDT, FYEKMQ (reference sequence). CDR3 in DNA: TGTGCCAGCACCCAGAGTACGGCTAGCGGGACCGGGAACCAAGAGACCCAGTACTTC. The encoded protein is CASTQSTASGTGNQETQYF.

This chain joins TRBV14 and TRBJ2-7; 8 positions agree with TRBD2. Unmatched junction bases numbered 1, after V lost 0 bases and J lost 6 bases. This CDR3 region has 13 residues. Germline values: CDR1 SGHDN, CDR2 FVKESK. The CDR3 nucleotides read TGTGCCAGCAGCCAAGATCGGGGGGGCGAGCAGTACTTC. Residues: CASSQDRGGEQYF. Full variable domain (rest looked up from reference TRBV14 and TRBJ2-7): EAGVTQFPSHSVIEKGQTVTLRCDPISGHDNLYWYRRVMGKEIKFLLHFVKESKQDESGMPNNRFLAERTGGTYSTLKVQPAELEDSGVYFCASSQDRGGEQYFGPGTRLTVT.

This clonotype was observed a few times. The genes are TRBV12-3 or TRBV12-4 and TRBJ2-3; D possibly corresponds to TRBD2 (5 bases). There are 13 residues in the CDR3. V gave up 3 bases and J gave up 8 bases, with 12 bases separating them. The CDR3 DNA reads as TGTGCCAGCAGTTTCGGGGTTTATGGTACGCAGTATTTT. It encodes CASSFGVYGTQYF.

The chain couples TRBV5-6 to TRBJ1-4, with 8 positions matching TRBD1. The junction had 6 bases not matched to a gene; V was cut back by 2 bases and J by 6 bases. Looked up from germline, CDR1 is SGHDT and CDR2 is YYEEEE. The CDR3 has 15 residues. CDR3 region: CASSFPDRADEKLFF. The DNA for the CDR3 is TGTGCCAGCAGCTTCCCGGACAGGGCAGATGAAAAACTGTTTTTT.

This clonotype has just a few counts. This chain joins TRBV14 and TRBJ2-3; unclear D gene. In germline, CDR1 is SGHDN, CDR2 FVKESK. This CDR3 contains 15 residues. V lost 0 bases to trimming and J lost 2 bases, with 9 bases between them. The CDR3 DNA is TGTGCCAGCAGCCAAGAGGGCATCTACACAGATACGCAGTATTTT. This translates into CASSQEGIYTDTQYF.

In its sample, this clonotype was seen many times. The chain employs TRBV12-3 or TRBV12-4 and TRBJ1-4, with D uncertain. The CDR3 totals 15 residues. V lost 3 bases and J 7 bases, leaving 15 bases between the germline ends. The CDR3 region has the DNA TGTGCCAGCAGTTTTCGGACTCCCCAGGCTGAAAAACTGTTTTTT. This sequence encodes CASSFRTPQAEKLFF.

This clonotype was recorded at least ten times. V is TRBV7-8 and J is TRBJ2-2; D gene uncertain. Germline CDR1 and CDR2: SGHVS and FQNEAQ. The CDR3 is 15 residues long. V dropped 3 bases and J dropped 2 bases, with 10 bases sitting between them. The CDR3 DNA reads as TGTGCCAGCAGCTTCACGGGTCCCAACACCGGGGAGCTGTTTTTT. This codes for CASSFTGPNTGELFF.

To note about this clonotype: A much larger clonotype is one base distant, so this may be a read error. The chain has TRBV7-2 and TRBJ2-3; no clear D gene. The J call could be wrong; TRBJ1-5 is a better fit for the DNA end. The CDR3 is 15 amino acids. The germline CDR1 and CDR2 sequences are SGHTA and FQGNSA. The CDR3 protein is CASSLVARVTDTQHF. The CDR3 nucleotides are TGTGCCAGCAGCTTAGTAGCGAGAGTCACAGATACGCAGCATTTT.

Ten or more counts support this clonotype. The rearrangement joins TRBV6-5 to TRBJ2-1, with D tentatively TRBD1 (7 bases). The germline CDR1 and CDR2 sequences are MNHEY and SVGAGI. Trimming stripped 6 bases from V and 9 bases from J, with 12 bases between. This CDR3 has 12 residues. The CDR3 reads CASRYQGGEQFF. As DNA, the CDR3 is TGTGCCAGCAGGTATCAGGGGGGTGAGCAGTTCTTC.

This clonotype showed up many times. CDR3 DNA sequence: TGCAGTGCCACTACCGGGACATCGGGAAACACCATATATTTT. This translates into CSATTGTSGNTIYF. V and J are TRBV20-1 and TRBJ1-3, with D maybe TRBD1 (6 bases). V lost 6 bases and J lost 4, with 16 bases in between. Germline CDR1 DFQATT, CDR2 SNEGSKA (reference sequence). The CDR3 covers 14 residues.

This clonotype has ten or more counts. V gene TRBV29-1 combines with J gene TRBJ1-2, with TRBD1 matching over 7 bases. In germline, CDR1 is SQVTM, CDR2 ANQGSEA. J gave up 4 bases and V 1 base, and 3 bases lay outside the gene matches. This CDR3 comprises 13 residues. CDR3 DNA sequence: TGCAGCGTTGAAGTAGGGGGCGGCTATGGCTACACCTTC. Its translation is CSVEVGGGYGYTF.

The sample holds many counts of this clonotype. The chain combines TRBV7-9 with TRBJ2-7; maybe TRBD1 (5 bases). This CDR3 region has 14 residues. From germline, CDR1 is SEHNR and CDR2 FQNEAQ (reference sequence). V lost 5 bases, J lost 2 bases, and 13 bases lay in between. The CDR3 region has the DNA TGTGCCAGCAGCCCAGCAGGACACCCCTACGAGCAGTACTTC. Amino acid sequence: CASSPAGHPYEQYF.

A note on this clonotype: A much larger clone is a single base away; this may be a read error. V is TRBV5-1 and J is TRBJ1-4; D is undetermined. The CDR3 has 14 residues. V lost 0 bases and J lost 5, with 8 bases in between. From germline, CDR1 is SGHRS and CDR2 YFSETQ. The CDR3 coding sequence is TGCGCCAGCAGCTTGGACCCCTGGAATGAAAAACTGTTTTTT. This codes for CASSLDPWNEKLFF.

The J gene is TRBJ2-2, the V gene TRBV5-1; 11 bases fit TRBD2. This CDR3 has 16 residues. Germline CDR1 and CDR2: SGHRS and YFSETQ. V shed 4 bases, J shed 7 bases, and the junction held 9 bases outside the gene matches. This chain's CDR3 is CASSRTSGSVYGELFF. The CDR3 nucleotides are TGCGCCAGCAGCCGTACTAGCGGGAGTGTCTACGGGGAGCTGTTTTTT.

This clonotype was detected many times. This likely comes from a read error, as the CDR3 has no conserved phenylalanine or tryptophan at its end. Because the CDR3's place on the DNA is in doubt, the DNA is left out and the CDR3 is given as listed by TCRdb. CDR3 residues: CASSLEGVTSSTLEY. The gene calls are TRBV5-4 and TRBJ2-7; the listed D gene, TRBD1, was not tested against the DNA. The CDR3 totals 15 residues, both ends included. Germline V gene sequence: CDR1 SGHNT, CDR2 YYREEE (reference sequence).

This clonotype occurred many times. This CDR3 reads CASSLDPGIREAFF. The CDR3, as DNA: TGTGCCAGCAGTTTAGACCCAGGGATTAGAGAAGCTTTCTTT. The chain couples TRBV12-3 or TRBV12-4 to TRBJ1-1, with D possibly being TRBD1 (5 bases). This CDR3 has 14 amino acids. Between the trimmed V and J ends, which lost 1 base and 8 bases, there was a span of 14 bases.